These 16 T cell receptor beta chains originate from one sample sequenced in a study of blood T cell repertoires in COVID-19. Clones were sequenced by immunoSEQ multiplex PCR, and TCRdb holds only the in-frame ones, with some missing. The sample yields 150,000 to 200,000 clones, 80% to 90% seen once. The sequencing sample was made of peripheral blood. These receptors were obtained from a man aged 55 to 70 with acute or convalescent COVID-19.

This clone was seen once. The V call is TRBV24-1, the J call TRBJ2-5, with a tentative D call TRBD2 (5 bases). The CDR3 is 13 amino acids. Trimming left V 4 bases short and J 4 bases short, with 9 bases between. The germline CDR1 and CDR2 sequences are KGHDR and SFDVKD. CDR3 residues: CATSEPRVETQYF. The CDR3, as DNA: TGTGCCACCAGTGAACCGAGGGTAGAGACCCAGTACTTC.

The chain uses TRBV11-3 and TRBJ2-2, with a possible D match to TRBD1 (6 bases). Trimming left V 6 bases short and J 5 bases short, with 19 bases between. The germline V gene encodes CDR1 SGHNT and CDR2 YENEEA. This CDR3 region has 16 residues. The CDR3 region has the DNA TGTGCCAGCAGGACCGCCCCCTGGACAGTTACCGGGGAGCTGTTTTTT. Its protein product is CASRTAPWTVTGELFF.

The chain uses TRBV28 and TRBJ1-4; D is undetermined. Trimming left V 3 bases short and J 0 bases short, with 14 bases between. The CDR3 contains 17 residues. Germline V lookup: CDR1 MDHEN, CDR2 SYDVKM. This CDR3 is CASSLPNLAATNEKLFF. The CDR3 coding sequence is TGTGCCAGCAGTTTGCCGAACCTGGCTGCAACTAATGAAAAACTGTTTTTT.

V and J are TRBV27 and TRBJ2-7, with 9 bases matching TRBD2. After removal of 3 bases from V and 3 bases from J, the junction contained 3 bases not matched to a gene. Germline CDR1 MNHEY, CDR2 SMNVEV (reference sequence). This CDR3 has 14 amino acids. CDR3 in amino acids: CASSFIAGDYEQYF. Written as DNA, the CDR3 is TGTGCCAGCAGTTTCATAGCGGGAGACTACGAGCAGTACTTC.

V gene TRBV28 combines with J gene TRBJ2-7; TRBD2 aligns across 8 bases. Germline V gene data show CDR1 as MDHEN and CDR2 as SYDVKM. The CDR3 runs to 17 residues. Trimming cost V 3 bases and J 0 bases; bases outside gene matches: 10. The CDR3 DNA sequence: TGTGCCAGCAGTTTGGAGGCGGGAGGCCGGGGCTCCTACGAGCAGTACTTC. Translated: CASSLEAGGRGSYEQYF. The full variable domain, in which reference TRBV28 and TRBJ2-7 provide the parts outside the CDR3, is DVKVTQSSRYLVKRTGEKVFLECVQDMDHENMFWYRQDPGLGLRLIYFSYDVKMKEKGDIPEGYSVSREKKERFSLILESASTNQTSMYLCASSLEAGGRGSYEQYFGPGTRLTVT.

The CDR3 is CATSIDRVAKTQYF. The CDR3 DNA sequence: TGTGCCACCAGCATAGACAGGGTTGCTAAGACCCAGTACTTC. V is TRBV15 and J is TRBJ2-5, with 7 bases that match TRBD1. The ends lost 4 bases at V and 6 bases at J; junction bases unmatched: 8. This CDR3 spans 14 amino acids. Germline lookup yields CDR1 LNHNV and CDR2 YYDKDF (reference sequence).

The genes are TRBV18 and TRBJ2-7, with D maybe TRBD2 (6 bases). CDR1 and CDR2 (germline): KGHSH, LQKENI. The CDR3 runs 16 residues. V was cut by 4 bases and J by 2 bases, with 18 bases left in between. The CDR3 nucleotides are TGTGCCAGCTCACAATACTCAAAGGGAGGCCCCTACGAGCAGTACTTC. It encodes CASSQYSKGGPYEQYF.

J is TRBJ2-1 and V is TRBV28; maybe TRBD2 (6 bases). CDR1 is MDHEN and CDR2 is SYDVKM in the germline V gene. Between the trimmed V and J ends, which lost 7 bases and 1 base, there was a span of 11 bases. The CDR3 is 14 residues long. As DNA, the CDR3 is TGTGCCAGCACCCAGGGAGGATCCTACAATGAGCAGTTCTTC. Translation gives CASTQGGSYNEQFF.

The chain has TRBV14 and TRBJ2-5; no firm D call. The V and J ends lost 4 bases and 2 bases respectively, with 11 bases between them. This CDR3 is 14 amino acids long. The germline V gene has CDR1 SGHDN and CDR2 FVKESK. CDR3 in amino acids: CASSRWAGQETQYF. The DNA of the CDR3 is TGTGCCAGCAGCCGCTGGGCAGGTCAAGAGACCCAGTACTTC.

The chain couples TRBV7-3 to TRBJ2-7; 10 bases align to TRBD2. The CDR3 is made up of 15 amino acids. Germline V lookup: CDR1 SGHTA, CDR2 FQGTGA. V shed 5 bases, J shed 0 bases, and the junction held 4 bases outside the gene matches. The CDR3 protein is CASSPTSGRSYEQYF. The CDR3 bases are TGTGCCAGCAGCCCGACTAGCGGGCGCTCCTACGAGCAGTACTTC.

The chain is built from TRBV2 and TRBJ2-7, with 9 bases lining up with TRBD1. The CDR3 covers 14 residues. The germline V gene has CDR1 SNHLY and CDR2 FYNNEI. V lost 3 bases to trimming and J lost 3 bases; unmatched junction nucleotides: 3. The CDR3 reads CASSEGQGVYEQYF. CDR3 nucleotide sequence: TGTGCCAGCAGTGAGGGACAGGGAGTCTACGAGCAGTACTTC.

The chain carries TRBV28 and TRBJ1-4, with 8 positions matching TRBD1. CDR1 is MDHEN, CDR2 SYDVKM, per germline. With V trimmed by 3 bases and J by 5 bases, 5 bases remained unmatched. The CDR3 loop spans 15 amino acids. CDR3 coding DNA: TGTGCCAGCAGTTTCCGGACAGGGATCAATGAAAAACTGTTTTTT. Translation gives CASSFRTGINEKLFF.

CDR3 sequence (DNA): TGTGCCACCCGGACAGGGGGCCCAGATACGCAGTATTTT. Translated, it gives CATRTGGPDTQYF. This chain joins TRBV10-3 and TRBJ2-3, with 11 bases lining up with TRBD1. The CDR3 totals 13 residues. V lost 10 bases and J lost 4; bases outside the gene matches: 4. The germline gives CDR1 ENHRY, CDR2 SYGVKD.

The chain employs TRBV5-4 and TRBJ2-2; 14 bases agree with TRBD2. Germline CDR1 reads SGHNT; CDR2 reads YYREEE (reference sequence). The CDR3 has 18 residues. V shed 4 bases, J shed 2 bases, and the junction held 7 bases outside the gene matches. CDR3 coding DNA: TGTGCCAGCAGCCCCGGGACTAGCGGGAGTGGCAACACCGGGGAGCTGTTTTTT. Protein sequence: CASSPGTSGSGNTGELFF.

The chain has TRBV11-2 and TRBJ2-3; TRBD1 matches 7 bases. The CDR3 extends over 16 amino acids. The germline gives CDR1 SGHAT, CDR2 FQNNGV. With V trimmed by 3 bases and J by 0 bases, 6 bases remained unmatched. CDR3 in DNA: TGTGCCAGCAGCTTCAGAGCGACAGGGAGCACAGATACGCAGTATTTT. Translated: CASSFRATGSTDTQYF.

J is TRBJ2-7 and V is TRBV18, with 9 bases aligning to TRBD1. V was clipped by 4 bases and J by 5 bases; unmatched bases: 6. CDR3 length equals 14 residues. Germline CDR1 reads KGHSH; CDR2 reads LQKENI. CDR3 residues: CASSLRDREHEQYF. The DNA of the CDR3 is TGTGCCAGCTCACTAAGGGACAGGGAACACGAGCAGTACTTC.